This T cell receptor beta chain is drawn from a study of breast tumors, draining lymph nodes, adjacent tissues. General observations from the study: Data only fit, rather than demonstrated, lymph node origin of most tumor T cells. Findings are consistent with lymph node origin and intratumoral expansion of most tumor T cells.

This clonotype was found many times. Its cognate antigen is unknown. The lymph nodes were axillary draining lymph nodes from breast cancer patients. TCRdb analysed the multiplex PCR reads with MiXCR anew, one entry per CDR3 protein. Here the sample spans 150,000 to 200,000 distinct CDR3 sequences, roughly 29% being singletons. The J segment lost 4 bases and the V segment lost 3 bases, leaving 2 bases of the junction unmatched. The CDR3 totals 14 residues. Germline V gene lookup returns CDR1 SEHNR and CDR2 FQNEAQ (reference sequence). The chain joins TRBV7-9 to TRBJ2-7, with TRBD2 matching over 11 bases. Sample: axillary lymph node tissue. This TCR was sampled from a female donor with breast cancer. Some clones in this sample may be carry-over from other donors' samples. The CDR3 sequence: CASSFRTSGYEQYF. The CDR3 nucleotides are TGTGCCAGCAGCTTTCGGACTAGCGGGTACGAGCAGTACTTC.